This is a list of T cell receptor beta chains from one sample in a study of T cell responses to AZD1222 COVID-19 vaccine. Assay: immunoSEQ multiplex PCR; the TCRdb copy retains only in-frame clones and omits some. This table has 100,000 to 150,000 clones, 90% to 95% appearing once. The sample in question was peripheral blood, obtained on day 0 of AZD1222 vaccination. All receptors come from an adult in good health. Each CDR3 is given without its conserved first and last residue. The order of the fields is D gene, V gene, J gene, CDR3 length, CDR3 protein. A D gene is named only where the DNA matches it firmly.

.,TRBV28,TRBJ1-1,11,ASSAQGNTEAF
.,TRBV7-6,TRBJ1-6,13,ASSNRINLNSPLH
.,TRBV15,TRBJ2-3,13,ATSLGTSGTDTQY
TRBD2,TRBV7-9,TRBJ2-3,13,ASSFGGRASDTQY
TRBD2,TRBV19,TRBJ2-7,14,ASTPGYSGRLREQY
.,TRBV6-6,TRBJ1-4,10,ASSGSNEKLF
.,TRBV6-4,TRBJ1-2,13,ASSETDGGNYGYT
TRBD1,TRBV29-1,TRBJ1-1,13,SVSGTGVPDTEAF
.,TRBV7-2,TRBJ2-3,14,ASSDRLYGGADTQY
.,TRBV3-1/TRBV3-2,TRBJ1-1,13,ASSHSGSGNTEAF
TRBD1,TRBV29-1,TRBJ1-2,12,SVWAGQYNYGYT
TRBD2,TRBV5-1,TRBJ2-7,14,ASSLGASGSSYEQY
.,TRBV7-2,TRBJ2-2,12,ASSLETFTGELF
TRBD1,TRBV6-5,TRBJ1-4,12,ASSPDRGREKLF
.,TRBV4-1,TRBJ1-5,11,ASSQAGNQPQH
TRBD1,TRBV19,TRBJ2-2,13,ASRTGTGNTGELF
.,TRBV10-3,TRBJ2-2,11,AISELNTGELF
TRBD1,TRBV11-2,TRBJ1-1,12,ASRRQGQGAEAF
TRBD1,TRBV5-6,TRBJ2-7,12,AGRGRVVTYEQY
TRBD1,TRBV19,TRBJ1-1,13,ASSIWQGAGDEAF
.,TRBV28,TRBJ2-7,8,ASRGLEQY
.,TRBV11-1,TRBJ2-1,12,ASSLQLLYNEQF
TRBD2,TRBV27,TRBJ2-1,14,ASSPLAGGPYNEQF
.,TRBV5-1,TRBJ1-1,12,ASSFSDRNTEAF
TRBD1,TRBV11-2,TRBJ2-1,12,ASSLTGQYNEQF
.,TRBV6-5,TRBJ2-3,13,ASSYSDYGTDTQY
TRBD1,TRBV5-1,TRBJ2-5,13,ASSSTGVGVETQY
.,TRBV7-9,TRBJ2-1,13,ASSSRDGGYNEQF
.,TRBV30,TRBJ2-3,13,ARRDPSMVTDTQY
TRBD1,TRBV7-8,TRBJ2-1,12,ASSLGTGFNEQF
.,TRBV18,TRBJ2-1,18,ASSLTGGTEEWGSYNEQF
TRBD1,TRBV6-5,TRBJ1-1,12,ASSSDRGNTEAF
.,TRBV28,TRBJ1-1,10,ASIPTRGKAF
TRBD1,TRBV7-9,TRBJ2-6,17,ASSFERGQGAGGANVLT
TRBD1,TRBV28,TRBJ2-2,12,ASSLTGGSGELF
.,TRBV28,TRBJ1-5,14,ASRAEVLSSNQPQH
.,TRBV6-5,TRBJ1-2,10,ASSPRGYGYT
TRBD1,TRBV5-4,TRBJ1-6,14,ASSALTGGRDSPLH
.,TRBV18,TRBJ1-1,14,ASSPSGGAGNTEAF